Only a few counts were recorded for the clone carrying this T cell receptor (beta chain). Its target is unknown. Time point here: persistent/refractory GD, antithyroid drugs over 5 years with positive TRAb. Following extraction of RNA from PBMCs, that RNA was used to make the TCR library. The patients included were those that came from an endocrinology department in Xi'an, China. As collected, the peripheral blood samples measured roughly 8.6 milliliters each and went into EDTA tubes. This sample stems from a study of regulatory T cells in long-lasting Graves disease. Study results and caveats: Those with persistent disease had in common more public clonotypes (around 2,700) than new patients (more than 900).

According to the study, TCR beta libraries were built with iRepertoire HTBI primers and CDR3-region Arm-PCR. TCRdb re-analysed the multiplex PCR reads in MiXCR, keeping a single row per CDR3 protein. The sample shows a few hundred thousand distinct CDR3 sequences, around a fifth of them seen only once. This sequence originates from a female donor with Graves disease. The source was peripheral blood mononuclear cells (PBMCs), collected when the disease was refractory, from a patient treated with antithyroid drugs.

DNA of the CDR3: TGTGCCAGCAGTTTTTTTGGTGGTGAGCAGTTCTTC. As protein: CASSFFGGEQFF. The chain uses TRBV28 and TRBJ2-1; D remains unclear. CDR1 and CDR2 from the germline V gene are MDHEN and SYDVKM. Trimming took off 3 bases at V and 9 bases at J, with 9 bases between the two ends. CDR3 size: 12 residues.